Below are 28 T cell receptor beta chains sequenced from a single sample in a study of T cells after posttransplantation cyclophosphamide. Cyclophosphamide on days +3 and +4 followed busulfan-fludarabine conditioning and a marrow graft. Sequencing used immunoSEQ multiplex PCR; TCRdb keeps in-frame clones, though not all of them. The sample has 30,000 to 45,000 clones, 78% seen once. The input for sequencing was CD4+ T cells sorted from blood, taken 1,700 to 2,000 days after a stem cell transplant with posttransplant cyclophosphamide. These receptors were taken from a female patient in her forties or fifties who received an allogeneic stem cell transplant from a related donor, was CMV-positive, and had no GVHD. The graft donor may have contributed some T cells.

This CDR3 reads CASSVGAGGLGTGDTQYF. In DNA, the CDR3 is TGTGCCAGCAGCGTAGGAGCGGGGGGTCTTGGGACGGGGGATACGCAGTATTTT. This sequence joins TRBV9 and TRBJ2-3; TRBD2 matches at 9 bases. Germline lookup yields CDR1 SGDLS and CDR2 YYNGEE. The ends lost 0 bases at V and 6 bases at J; junction bases unmatched: 14. The CDR3 has 18 residues.

The V gene is TRBV11-1, the J gene TRBJ2-7; 8 bases match TRBD1. The germline V gene has CDR1 SGHAT and CDR2 FQDESV (reference sequence). The CDR3 is made up of 14 amino acids. V lost 5 bases to trimming and J lost 4 bases; unmatched junction nucleotides: 7. The CDR3 region is CASSPGQGQYEQYF. DNA of the CDR3: TGTGCCAGCAGCCCTGGACAGGGTCAATACGAGCAGTACTTC.

The chain recombines TRBV19 with TRBJ1-5; D is unclear. CDR3 length: 14 residues. The ends were cut back, 4 bases at V and 4 bases at J, with 11 bases in the middle. The V gene's germline CDR1 is LNHDA and CDR2 SQIVND (reference sequence). The CDR3 sequence: CASSTRQLNQPQHF. CDR3 nucleotide sequence: TGTGCCAGTAGTACTCGACAACTTAATCAGCCCCAGCATTTT.

In its sample, this clone was seen a few times. The gene calls are TRBV15 and TRBJ2-1; D unclear. Germline-derived CDR1 and CDR2 are LNHNV and YYDKDF (reference sequence). The ends were cut back, 0 bases at V and 7 bases at J, with 10 bases in the middle. The CDR3 is 14 amino acids. DNA of the CDR3: TGTGCCACCAGCAGAGACGTAGGCGGAAATGAGCAGTTCTTC. Protein sequence: CATSRDVGGNEQFF. The entire variable domain, with the rest obtained from reference TRBV15 and TRBJ2-1, is as follows: DAMVIQNPRYQVTQFGKPVTLSCSQTLNHNVMYWYQQKSSQAPKLLFHYYDKDFNNEADTPDNFQSRRPNTSFCFLDIRSPGLGDTAMYLCATSRDVGGNEQFFGPGTRLTVL.

The rearrangement joins TRBV2 to TRBJ2-7; the match to TRBD1 covers 7 bases. CDR1 SNHLY and CDR2 FYNNEI come from the germline V gene. J gave up 4 bases and V 1 base, and 4 bases lay outside the gene matches. The CDR3 runs 14 residues. CDR3 protein: CASSEEQGRYEQYF. The CDR3 nucleotides are TGTGCCAGCAGTGAAGAACAGGGGAGATACGAGCAGTACTTC.

This clone has just one count. The chain employs TRBV2 and TRBJ2-3, with TRBD2 identical over 8 bases. The V and J ends lost 6 bases and 0 bases, in that order; junction bases with no gene match: 8. Germline CDR1 and CDR2: SNHLY and FYNNEI. CDR3 length equals 16 residues. This CDR3 is CASRDWAGGSTDTQYF. The DNA for the CDR3 is TGTGCCAGCAGGGATTGGGCGGGGGGAAGCACAGATACGCAGTATTTT.

V gene TRBV7-3 combines with J gene TRBJ1-4; 9 bases agree with TRBD1. CDR1 is SGHTA and CDR2 is FQGTGA in the germline V gene. The CDR3 runs 14 residues. Trimming cost V 4 bases and J 7 bases; bases outside gene matches: 4. The CDR3 is CASSSGQGFEKLFF. DNA of the CDR3: TGTGCCAGCAGCTCGGGACAGGGTTTTGAAAAACTGTTTTTT.

The chain employs TRBV19 and TRBJ2-1, with D tentatively TRBD2 (6 bases). The germline CDR1 and CDR2 sequences are LNHDA and SQIVND (reference sequence). The CDR3 contains 14 residues. Trimming took off 5 bases at V and 4 bases at J, with 12 bases between the two ends. The CDR3 bases are TGTGCCAGTAGTTGGGGGACTGGTTACAATGAGCAGTTCTTC. Its translation: CASSWGTGYNEQFF. The whole variable domain, filled in from reference TRBV19 and TRBJ2-1, reads DGGITQSPKYLFRKEGQNVTLSCEQNLNHDAMYWYRQDPGQGLRLIYYSQIVNDFQKGDIAEGYSVSREKKESFPLTVTSAQKNPTAFYLCASSWGTGYNEQFFGPGTRLTVL.

V and J are TRBV21-1 and TRBJ2-7; the table names TRBD2, a call not compared with the DNA. TRBV21-1 is described as a pseudogene. The CDR3 runs to 15 residues. The CDR3 sequence: CASSKGRRGRDEQYF. The DNA for the CDR3 is TGTGCCAGCAGCAAAGGGAGACGCGGGAGGGACGAGCAGTACTTC.

The chain couples TRBV15 to TRBJ2-5; a possible D gene is TRBD2 (6 bases). In germline, CDR1 is LNHNV, CDR2 YYDKDF (reference sequence). The V and J ends lost 2 bases and 4 bases respectively, with 20 bases between them. The length of the CDR3 is 17 residues. The CDR3 is CATSRLELGEVRETQYF. CDR3 DNA sequence: TGTGCCACCAGCAGACTTGAGTTAGGGGAGGTGAGAGAGACCCAGTACTTC.

This clone was seen once. This chain links TRBV6-1 with TRBJ1-3, with TRBD1 matching over 7 bases. The germline gives CDR1 MNHNS, CDR2 SASEGT. There are 16 residues in the CDR3. With 0 bases clipped from V and 2 bases from J, the junction kept 4 bases outside the gene matches. The CDR3 spells CASSEATGMAGNTIYF. CDR3 nucleotides: TGTGCCAGCAGTGAAGCGACAGGGATGGCTGGAAACACCATATATTTT.

V is TRBV7-2 and J is TRBJ2-1; 9 positions agree with TRBD1. CDR3 length: 17 residues. The germline gives CDR1 SGHTA, CDR2 FQGNSA. V gave up 5 bases and J gave up 5 bases; unmatched junction bases: 13. The CDR3 region has the DNA TGTGCCAGCAGCCATTCTGCGTGGACAGGGGTCCACAATGAGCAGTTCTTC. Its protein is CASSHSAWTGVHNEQFF.

The chain is built from TRBV11-2 and TRBJ1-1; D gene ambiguous. The V end lost 1 base, the J end lost 4 bases, and 16 bases lay between the germline ends. CDR1 SGHAT and CDR2 FQNNGV come from the germline V gene. This CDR3 spans 16 amino acids. The CDR3 loop is CASSLALVMVGTEAFF. CDR3 in DNA: TGTGCCAGCAGCTTAGCCCTAGTCATGGTCGGCACTGAAGCTTTCTTT.

This clone was picked up a small number of times. The rearrangement links TRBV5-4 to TRBJ1-2, with D possibly TRBD1 on 5 matching bases. The CDR3 is 14 amino acids. Trimming took off 4 bases at V and 8 bases at J, with 18 bases between the two ends. CDR1 and CDR2 from the germline V gene are SGHNT and YYREEE (reference sequence). The CDR3 loop reads CASSADKRFGGYTF. CDR3 sequence (DNA): TGTGCCAGCAGCGCGGACAAGAGATTCGGGGGCTACACCTTC.

V gene TRBV19 combines with J gene TRBJ1-5, with 9 nucleotides matching TRBD1. The V gene's germline CDR1 is LNHDA and CDR2 SQIVND (reference sequence). Trimming at V came to 7 bases and at J to 6 bases, leaving 4 bases not matched to a gene. The CDR3 is 13 residues long. In DNA form, the CDR3 reads TGTGCCAGTACGGACAGGGGTGCTCAGCCCCAGCATTTT. Translating gives CASTDRGAQPQHF. Together with reference TRBV19 and TRBJ1-5, the CDR3 gives the full variable domain: DGGITQSPKYLFRKEGQNVTLSCEQNLNHDAMYWYRQDPGQGLRLIYYSQIVNDFQKGDIAEGYSVSREKKESFPLTVTSAQKNPTAFYLCASTDRGAQPQHFGDGTRLSIL.

This chain joins TRBV11-2 and TRBJ2-7; TRBD1 agrees at 8 bases. Per the germline V gene, CDR1 is SGHAT and CDR2 is FQNNGV. J lost 2 bases, V lost 5 bases, and 11 bases had no gene match. This CDR3 spans 16 amino acids. The chain's CDR3 is CASSPLVGQGAYEQYF. In nucleotides, the CDR3 is TGTGCCAGCAGCCCCCTGGTAGGACAGGGAGCCTACGAGCAGTACTTC.

The gene calls are TRBV5-1 and TRBJ2-3; 9 bases map to TRBD1. From germline, CDR1 is SGHRS and CDR2 YFSETQ. The junction had 4 bases not matched to a gene; V was cut back by 4 bases and J by 1 base. CDR3 length equals 15 residues. CDR3 DNA sequence: TGCGCCAGCAGCCCGACAGGGGGTGGCACAGATACGCAGTATTTT. It translates to CASSPTGGGTDTQYF.

V usage is TRBV6-1 and J usage is TRBJ1-6; maybe TRBD1 (5 bases). The germline V gene has CDR1 MNHNS and CDR2 SASEGT. The CDR3 has 15 amino acids. V was shortened by 6 bases and J by 8 bases, with 17 bases between the two germline ends. CDR3: CASRILSGEDSPLHF. For the CDR3, the DNA is TGTGCCAGCAGGATCCTCTCGGGGGAGGATTCACCCCTCCACTTT.

The chain couples TRBV28 to TRBJ2-7, with D maybe TRBD1 (5 bases). This CDR3 has 17 residues. V shed 3 bases and J shed 2 bases, with 20 bases lying between them. Per the germline V gene, CDR1 is MDHEN and CDR2 is SYDVKM. CDR3 loop: CASSFQVGATSPYEQYF. DNA for the CDR3: TGTGCCAGCAGTTTCCAAGTAGGGGCCACCTCACCCTACGAGCAGTACTTC.

The rearrangement joins TRBV28 to TRBJ1-5; 10 positions agree with TRBD1. V trimming: 8 bases; J trimming: 1 base; junction bases outside the gene matches: 2. Per the germline V gene, CDR1 is MDHEN and CDR2 is SYDVKM. This CDR3 has 14 amino acids. This CDR3 reads CASEGQGSNQPQHF. The CDR3 nucleotides are TGTGCCAGCGAGGGACAGGGGAGCAATCAGCCCCAGCATTTT.

J is TRBJ1-1 and V is TRBV29-1; no clear D gene. V was cut by 6 bases and J by 0 bases, with 14 bases left in between. The CDR3 is 14 amino acids. In germline, CDR1 is SQVTM, CDR2 ANQGSEA. The CDR3 DNA reads TGCAGCGTGCTGCCCCCGGGTATGAACACTGAAGCTTTCTTT. As protein: CSVLPPGMNTEAFF.

This clone was seen just once. V usage is TRBV6-5 and J usage is TRBJ1-4, with D maybe TRBD1 (6 bases). Germline assignment: CDR1 MNHEY and CDR2 SVGAGI. V lost 6 bases, J lost 8 bases, and 16 bases lay in between. This CDR3 contains 14 residues. The CDR3 DNA reads TGTGCCAGCAGAACAGGGCGGAAGGAGGAAAAACTGTTTTTT. Protein: CASRTGRKEEKLFF.

The CDR3 DNA reads as TGCGCCAGCAGCTTGGTTTTCGGGGGGGCCGAGAAGAATGAGCAGTTCTTC. Translated, it gives CASSLVFGGAEKNEQFF. This chain connects TRBV5-1 to TRBJ2-1, with TRBD2 matching 8 bases. This CDR3 contains 17 residues. V shed 0 bases and J 7 bases; nucleotides not matched to a gene: 12. Germline V gene data show CDR1 as SGHRS and CDR2 as YFSETQ. Full variable domain (rest looked up from reference TRBV5-1 and TRBJ2-1): KAGVTQTPRYLIKTRGQQVTLSCSPISGHRSVSWYQQTPGQGLQFLFEYFSETQRNKGNFPGRFSGRQFSNSRSEMNVSTLELGDSALYLCASSLVFGGAEKNEQFFGPGTRLTVL.

V gene TRBV9 combines with J gene TRBJ2-1; TRBD2 matches at 10 bases. Germline trimming cut 1 base from V and 8 bases from J; bases unmatched to any gene: 6. Germline values: CDR1 SGDLS, CDR2 YYNGEE. CDR3 length: 15 residues. CDR3 coding DNA: TGTGCCAGCAGCGTAACGAGCGGGGGGGCCTATGAGCAGTTCTTC. Protein sequence: CASSVTSGGAYEQFF.

The chain is built from TRBV5-4 and TRBJ2-7, with 15 bases lining up with TRBD2. The CDR3 covers 15 residues. Per the germline V gene, CDR1 is SGHNT and CDR2 is YYREEE (reference sequence). The chain's CDR3 is CASSTPSGTSGGTEV. The CDR3 nucleotides are TGTGCCAGCAGCACCCCTTCCGGGACTAGCGGGGGGACCGAGGTC.

V and J are TRBV11-2 and TRBJ2-2; D unresolved. Germline V lookup: CDR1 SGHAT, CDR2 FQNNGV. There are 14 residues in the CDR3. The V gene lost 3 bases and the J gene lost 1 base, with 6 bases spanning the gap. The CDR3 nucleotides read TGTGCCAGCAGCTTCAGGCAGAACACCGGGGAGCTGTTTTTT. It codes for CASSFRQNTGELFF.

The V call is TRBV5-4, the J call TRBJ2-3, with TRBD2 matching over 14 bases. Germline V CDR1 and CDR2: SGHNT, YYREEE (reference sequence). The CDR3 is 18 residues long. V lost 4 bases to trimming and J lost 0 bases; unmatched junction nucleotides: 7. The CDR3 reads CASSEGLAGAFSTDTQYF. The CDR3 DNA follows: TGTGCCAGCAGCGAGGGACTAGCGGGAGCCTTCAGCACAGATACGCAGTATTTT.

The rearrangement uses TRBV7-9 and TRBJ1-2; possibly TRBD1 for D (5 bases). CDR1 SEHNR and CDR2 FQNEAQ come from the germline V gene (reference sequence). The CDR3 totals 16 residues. Trimming left V 3 bases short and J 1 base short, with 15 bases between. CDR3 DNA sequence: TGTGCCAGCAGCTTCCCCTCGGGGGGGGATAACTATGGCTACACCTTC. This gives the protein CASSFPSGGDNYGYTF. The full variable domain, with the rest looked up from reference TRBV7-9 and TRBJ1-2, is DTGVSQNPRHKITKRGQNVTFRCDPISEHNRLYWYRQTLGQGPEFLTYFQNEAQLEKSRLLSDRFSAERPKGSFSTLEIQRTEQGDSAMYLCASSFPSGGDNYGYTFGSGTRLTVV.